The source of this T cell receptor beta chain is a study of Graves' ophthalmopathy and Graves' hyperthyroidism. On the study more broadly: Stable hyperthyroidism referred to disease that showed no ophthalmopathy within 18 months of follow-up. Study-wide findings and caveats: With a specificity of about 75% and a sensitivity of more than 65%, the model predicted ophthalmopathy progression.

CDR3 length equals 11 residues. The germline V gene encodes CDR1 KGHSH and CDR2 LQKENI. The V end lost 11 bases, the J end lost 6 bases, and 13 bases lay between the germline ends. RNA transcripts provided the template for amplifying TCR beta CDR3 regions. First-round RT-PCR used HTBI primers; second-round multiplex PCR followed. MiXCR, run by TCRdb on the multiplex PCR reads, gives a single entry per CDR3 protein. The data hold about 550,000 distinct CDR3 sequences, with under 40% observed a single time. In regard to this clonotype: The antigen is undetermined.

This chain uses TRBV18 with TRBJ1-2; a weak D match, TRBD1 (5 bases). The sequencing sample was made of peripheral blood or thyroid tissue (not recorded which). The TCR was taken from an adult man with Graves' hyperthyroidism. CDR3: CAGGDRNGYTF. CDR3 nucleotide sequence: TGTGCCGGCGGTGACAGAAATGGCTACACCTTC.